This T cell receptor (beta chain) is from a study of blood T cell repertoires in COVID-19. Per the original methods: By means of reference gene primer amplification, nucleated cell counts were estimated. TCRdb keeps only in-frame clones here, not all; method: immunoSEQ multiplex PCR. The V and J calls and clone size come from that table; D and trimming were worked out from the DNA. The sample has under 250,000 clones, around nine tenths seen once. Seattle patient enrollment occurred during active infection, with longitudinal follow-up thereafter. The sequence derives from a man in his sixties with COVID-19, enrolled during active disease. Material: peripheral blood.

CDR3 in DNA: TGTGCCAGCAGCTACAAAGCGGGAGAGGGCAATGAGCAGTTCTTC. It codes for CASSYKAGEGNEQFF. This chain connects TRBV7-8 to TRBJ2-1; 8 bases agree with TRBD2. The CDR3 is made up of 15 amino acids. Germline CDR1 and CDR2: SGHVS and FQNEAQ. V lost 4 bases to trimming and J lost 6 bases; unmatched junction nucleotides: 8.